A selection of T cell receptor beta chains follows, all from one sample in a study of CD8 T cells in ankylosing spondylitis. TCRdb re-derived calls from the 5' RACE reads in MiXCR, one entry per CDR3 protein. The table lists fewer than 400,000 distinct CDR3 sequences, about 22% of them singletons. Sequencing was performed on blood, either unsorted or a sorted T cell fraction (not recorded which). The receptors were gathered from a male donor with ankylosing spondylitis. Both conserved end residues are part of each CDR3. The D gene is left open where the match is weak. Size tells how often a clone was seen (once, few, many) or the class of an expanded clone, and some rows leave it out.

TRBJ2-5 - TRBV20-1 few CSARDLRSGPQETQYF TGCAGTGCTAGAGATCTGCGGTCGGGGCCCCAAGAGACCCAGTACTTC
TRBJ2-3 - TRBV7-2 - CASSLGTDGGTQYF TGTGCCAGCAGCTTAGGCACCGATGGGGGGACGCAGTATTTT
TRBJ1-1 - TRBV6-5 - CASSYRDGEAFF TGTGCCAGCAGTTACAGGGACGGTGAAGCTTTCTTT
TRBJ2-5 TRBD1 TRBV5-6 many CASSLTGEETQYF TGCGCCAGCAGCTTGACAGGGGAAGAGACCCAGTACTTC
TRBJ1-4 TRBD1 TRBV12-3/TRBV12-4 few CASSGQGFFEKLFF TGTGCCAGCAGTGGACAGGGATTCTTTGAAAAACTGTTTTTT
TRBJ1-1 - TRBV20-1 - CSASGPNEAFF TGCAGTGCTAGTGGGCCTAATGAAGCTTTCTTT
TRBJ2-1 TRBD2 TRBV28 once CASRERAGDFYEQFF TGTGCCAGCAGGGAAAGAGCGGGAGATTTCTATGAGCAGTTCTTC
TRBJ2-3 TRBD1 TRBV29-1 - CSVGSGTGGSSSTDTQYF TGCAGCGTTGGATCCGGGACAGGGGGATCCTCTAGCACAGATACGCAGTATTTT
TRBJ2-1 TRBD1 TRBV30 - CAWRDRYNEQFF TGTGCCTGGAGGGACAGGTACAATGAGCAGTTCTTC
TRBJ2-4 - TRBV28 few CASSIDQIAKNIQYF TGTGCCAGCAGTATAGATCAAATAGCCAAAAACATTCAGTACTTC
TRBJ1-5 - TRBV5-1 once CASSRETGSNQPQHF TGCGCCAGCAGCAGAGAGACAGGAAGTAATCAGCCCCAGCATTTT
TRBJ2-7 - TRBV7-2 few CASSLGDLYEQYF TGTGCCAGCAGCTTAGGGGACCTCTACGAGCAGTACTTC
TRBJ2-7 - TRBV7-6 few CASSLAGSIPEQYF TGTGCCAGCAGCTTAGCAGGTTCGATACCCGAGCAGTACTTC
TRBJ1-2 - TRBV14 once CASSQDLEGPGYTF TGTGCCAGCAGCCAAGATCTAGAAGGGCCGGGCTACACCTTC
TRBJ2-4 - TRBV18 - CASSPVGENIQYF TGTGCCAGCTCACCAGTAGGGGAAAACATTCAGTACTTC
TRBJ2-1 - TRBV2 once CASNSFQGNEQFF TGTGCCAGCAACTCCTTTCAGGGCAATGAGCAGTTCTTC
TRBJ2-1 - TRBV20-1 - CSARVEEFNYNEQFF TGCAGTGCTAGAGTCGAAGAGTTTAACTACAATGAGCAGTTCTTC
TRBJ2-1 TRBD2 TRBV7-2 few CASSLVRWSGGGQFF TGTGCCAGCAGCTTAGTGCGTTGGAGCGGGGGGGGTCAGTTCTTC
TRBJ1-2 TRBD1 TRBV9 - CASSPRQGTANYGYTF TGTGCCAGCAGCCCCCGACAGGGGACAGCTAACTATGGCTACACCTTC
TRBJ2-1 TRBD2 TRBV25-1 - CASSKLAETYNEQFF TGTGCCAGCAGTAAACTAGCGGAAACCTACAATGAGCAGTTCTTC
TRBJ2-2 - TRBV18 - CASSPGRAENTGELFF TGTGCCAGCTCACCAGGGCGGGCCGAGAACACCGGGGAGCTGTTTTTT
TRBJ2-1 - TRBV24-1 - CATSSNRGTAGVGNEQFF TGTGCCACCAGTTCGAACAGGGGGACTGCGGGAGTAGGAAATGAGCAGTTCTTC
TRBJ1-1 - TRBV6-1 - CASSRMSDTEAFF TGTGCCAGCAGTAGAATGTCAGACACTGAAGCTTTCTTT
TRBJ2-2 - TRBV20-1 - CSARDPRALPGELFF TGCAGTGCTAGAGATCCCCGAGCCCTACCCGGGGAGCTGTTTTTT
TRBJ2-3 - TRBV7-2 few CASSLDQGHDTQYF TGTGCCAGCAGCTTAGATCAGGGTCACGATACGCAGTATTTT